This T cell receptor (beta chain) was observed in a study of T cell responses to AZD1222 COVID-19 vaccine. Of note for this clone: No antigen is known for it.

Profiled with immunoSEQ multiplex PCR; TCRdb holds only in-frame clones, not every one. This table holds 100,000 to 150,000 clones, about 90% found once. Germline V lookup: CDR1 DFQATT, CDR2 SNEGSKA (reference sequence). This CDR3 region has 11 residues. The ends were cut back, 6 bases at V and 6 bases at J, with 12 bases in the middle. Notes on the study in general: Vaccine-associated CD4 TCRs ranged over spike, dominating at 160-218 and 743-854. White British donors predominated, females outnumbered males, and clonal diversity was possibly underestimated. Reportedly, nearly half the spike-specific TCRs target unmutated variant regions.

The rearrangement uses TRBV20-1 and TRBJ2-7, with D perhaps TRBD2 (5 bases). The sample in question was peripheral blood, obtained on day 0 of AZD1222 vaccination. The sequence was obtained from an adult in good health. The CDR3 protein is CSAEAGIEQYF. The CDR3 region has the DNA TGCAGTGCAGAGGCCGGGATCGAGCAGTACTTC.